This TCR beta chain was captured by sequencing in a study of blood T cells in healthy people across ages. Together with a sample-barcoded 5' primer, a J-beta primer mix was included in a second PCR lasting roughly 7 to 11 cycles. Each cDNA molecule was tagged by a template-switch adaptor with 12 random nucleotides. Each CDR3 protein gets one entry after TCRdb re-called the 5' RACE reads with MiXCR. The repertoire has 1.5 million to 2 million distinct CDR3 sequences, roughly 27% of them found once; the top ten carry more than 6%. Germline assignment: CDR1 MNHEY and CDR2 SMNVEV (reference sequence). V lost 3 bases and J 7 bases, leaving 12 bases between the germline ends. The CDR3 runs 14 residues. Study-level points and caveats: A roughly linear fall in TCR beta diversity per million T cells was seen with increasing age.

Concerning this clonotype itself: The antigen remains undetermined.

The chain links TRBV27 to TRBJ1-4; D remains ambiguous. Specimen: blood. The TCR originated in a woman between 25 and 40 years old in good health. In DNA form, the CDR3 reads TGTGCCAGCAGTTTGGGAAGGTTTGGTGAAAAACTGTTTTTT. It translates to CASSLGRFGEKLFF.